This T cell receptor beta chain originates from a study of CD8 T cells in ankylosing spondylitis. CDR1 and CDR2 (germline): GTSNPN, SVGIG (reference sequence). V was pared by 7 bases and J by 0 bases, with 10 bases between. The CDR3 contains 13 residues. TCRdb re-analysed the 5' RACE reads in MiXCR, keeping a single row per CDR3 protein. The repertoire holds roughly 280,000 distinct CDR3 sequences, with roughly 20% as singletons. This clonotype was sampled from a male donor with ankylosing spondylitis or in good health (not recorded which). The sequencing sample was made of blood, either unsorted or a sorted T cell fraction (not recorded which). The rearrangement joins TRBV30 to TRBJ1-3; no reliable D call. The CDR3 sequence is CASQALSGNTIYF. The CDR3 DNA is TGTGCCTCCCAGGCCCTCTCTGGAAACACCATATATTTT.